Sequencing of this T cell receptor beta chain was carried out in a study of T cells in tuberculosis. Study as a whole: The T cells targeted glucose monomycolate, a mycobacterial lipid, via CD1B. Samples predate treatment or fall within its first 7 days. Regarding the study as a whole: GEM motif frequencies gave 70% accuracy; the GMM repertoire gave 80% to 90%. Active tuberculosis patients had shorter CDR3-alpha; the beta difference was nonsignificant.

On this clone: Its antigen is still unknown.

This CDR3 is built from 15 residues. Germline CDR1 SGDLS, CDR2 YYNGEE. Trimming removed 0 bases from V and 1 base from J; junction bases left unmatched: 3. Clones were sequenced by immunoSEQ multiplex PCR, and TCRdb holds only the in-frame ones, with some missing. The table shows 7,400 or so clones, with around 93% occurring only once. The chain joins TRBV9 to TRBJ2-7; 8 positions match TRBD2. The specimen sequenced was PBMCs. The clonotype originates from an adult with tuberculosis. In DNA, the CDR3 is TGTGCCAGCAGCGTAGATCCTAGCGGGTCCTACGAGCAGTACTTC. Residues: CASSVDPSGSYEQYF. Looking up the rest from reference TRBV9 and TRBJ2-7 gives the full variable domain: DSGVTQTPKHLITATGQRVTLRCSPRSGDLSVYWYQQSLDQGLQFLIQYYNGEERAKGNILERFSAQQFPDLHSELNLSSLELGDSALYFCASSVDPSGSYEQYFGPGTRLTVT.